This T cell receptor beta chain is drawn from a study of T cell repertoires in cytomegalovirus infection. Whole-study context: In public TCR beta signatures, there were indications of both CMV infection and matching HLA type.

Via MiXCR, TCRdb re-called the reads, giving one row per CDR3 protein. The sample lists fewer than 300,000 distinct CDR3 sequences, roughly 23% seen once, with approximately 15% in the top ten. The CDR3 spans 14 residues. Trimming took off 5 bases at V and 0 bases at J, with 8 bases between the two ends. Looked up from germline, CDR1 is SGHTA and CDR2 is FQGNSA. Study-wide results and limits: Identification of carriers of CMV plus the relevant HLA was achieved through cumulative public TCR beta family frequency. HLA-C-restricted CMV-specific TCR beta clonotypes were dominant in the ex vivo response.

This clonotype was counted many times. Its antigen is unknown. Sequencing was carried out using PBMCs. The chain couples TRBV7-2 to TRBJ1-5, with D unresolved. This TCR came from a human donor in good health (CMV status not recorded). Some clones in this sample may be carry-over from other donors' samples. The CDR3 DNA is TGTGCCAGCAGCCCTGGTTATAGCAATCAGCCCCAGCATTTT. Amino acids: CASSPGYSNQPQHF.